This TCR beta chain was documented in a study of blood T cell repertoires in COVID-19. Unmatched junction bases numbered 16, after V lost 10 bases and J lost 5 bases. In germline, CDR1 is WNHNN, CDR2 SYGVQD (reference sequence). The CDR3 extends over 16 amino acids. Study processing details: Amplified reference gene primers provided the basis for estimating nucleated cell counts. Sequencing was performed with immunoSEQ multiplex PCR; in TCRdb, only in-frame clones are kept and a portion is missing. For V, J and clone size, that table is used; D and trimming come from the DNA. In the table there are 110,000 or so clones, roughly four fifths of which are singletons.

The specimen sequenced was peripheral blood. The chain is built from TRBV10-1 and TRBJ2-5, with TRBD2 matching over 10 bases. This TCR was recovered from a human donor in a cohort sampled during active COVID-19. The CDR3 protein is CATLPGLAKGGETQYF. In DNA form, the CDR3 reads TGCGCCACCCTACCGGGACTAGCGAAGGGGGGGGAGACCCAGTACTTC.